This T cell receptor beta chain was captured in a study of spatial heterogeneity in lung cancer (dated by TCRdb to between 2018 and 2021). Context from the whole study: Beta-chain transcripts were consistently detected in greater numbers than alpha-chain transcripts, which likely reflected higher beta-chain transcript abundance. TCR transcript counts in tumor regions correlated strongly with a T cell transcriptional module score from matched bulk RNA-seq. Both alpha and beta chains were TCR-sequenced in samples taken at surgery, namely 220 tumor regions, approximately 63 matched nontumor lung samples and roughly 56 PBMC samples. Nonsynonymous mutation counts, determined by whole-exome sequencing of tumor tissue, were related to TCR repertoire features. In non-small cell lung cancer, the study made a quantitative comparison of TCR alpha and beta repertoires among multiple tumor regions, matched nontumor lung and blood. In the raw uncorrected reads, each unique combination of TCR and UMI appeared more than ten times on average.

Broad study findings and their caveats: Confirming at a functional level the hypothesis that regional TCRs recognize regional mutations was considered to require additional single-cell paired TCR alpha and beta sequencing. TCR-seq was estimated to cover only approximately 6.6% of tumor T cells for alpha chains and about 13% for beta chains. Counts of ubiquitous and regional expanded TCRs were found to correlate with counts of ubiquitous and regional nonsynonymous mutations, respectively. The tumor nonsynonymous mutation count correlated with the number of expanded intratumoral alpha and beta TCRs.

According to the study, the label for this sample's time point signals: sample taken at primary tumor resection. Donors were 70 or so patients with early-stage, untreated non-small cell lung cancer from the lung TRACERx cohort. TCR sequencing used whole RNA extracted from tumor and nontumor lung tissue, or from cryopreserved PBMC samples, without cell sorting. A patient was chosen for TCR sequencing only when enough RNA was available from at least two tumor regions. Before being selected, tumor and adjacent nontumor lung specimens were reviewed by a lung pathologist. The protocol used for the library was 5' RACE. Sequencing was performed on a NextSeq 500. In the TCR library protocol, a unique molecular identifier was attached to each TCR cDNA molecule so that PCR and sequencing errors could be corrected. The source study handled its data this way. Decombinator tools were used for TCR identification, UMI-based error correction and CDR3 extraction. Expanded TCRs were defined as those above a frequency of 2 per 1,000, corresponding to the top 1% of the tumor frequency distribution. Expanded tumor TCRs statistically deemed absent (corrected P<0.05) from at least one tumor region were classed as regional, and all other expanded tumor TCRs were classed as ubiquitous. Renyi diversity was calculated using the R vegan package after each repertoire was subsampled 100 times to 5,000 TCRs. CDR3 similarity networks were built from amino acid triplet string-kernel similarity, connecting CDR3s with pairwise similarity above 0.82. The raw public reads went through TCRdb reprocessing: fastp at Q25, MiXCR clone calling, in-frame beta chains kept. Rows are combined by CDR3 protein, so each entry shows the most common genes and DNA. TCRdb assigned the V and J calls; the authors' analysis was not used. The sample has 8,000 to 10,000 distinct CDR3 sequences on record, 7.5% to 9.5% of them singletons. Roughly 13% of the sample is in the top ten clones.

Germline trimming: 3 bases from V, 7 bases from J; junction bases outside gene matches: 8. The germline V gene encodes CDR1 SGDLS and CDR2 YYNGEE. The CDR3 numbers 16 residues from cysteine through phenylalanine. The entry retains the CDR3 DNA only, 48 bases that are in frame from base 1. This clonotype turned up a few times. Its cognate antigen has yet to be identified. One base away there is no much larger clone; base qualities are not given. The specimen was lung tumor tissue, collected at surgery. The rearranged chain carries TRBV9 and TRBJ1-6; TRBD1 aligns with 9 central bases. This receptor was obtained from a female donor with early-stage non-small cell lung cancer. The nucleotide sequence reads TGTGCCAGCAGCGACCCGTCCGGGACAGGGAATTCACCCCTCCACTTT. It encodes CASSDPSGTGNSPLHF. The CDR3 plus the reference TRBV9 and TRBJ1-6 genes for the other parts give the full variable domain: DSGVTQTPKHLITATGQRVTLRCSPRSGDLSVYWYQQSLDQGLQFLIQYYNGEERAKGNILERFSAQQFPDLHSELNLSSLELGDSALYFCASSDPSGTGNSPLHFGNGTRLTVT.